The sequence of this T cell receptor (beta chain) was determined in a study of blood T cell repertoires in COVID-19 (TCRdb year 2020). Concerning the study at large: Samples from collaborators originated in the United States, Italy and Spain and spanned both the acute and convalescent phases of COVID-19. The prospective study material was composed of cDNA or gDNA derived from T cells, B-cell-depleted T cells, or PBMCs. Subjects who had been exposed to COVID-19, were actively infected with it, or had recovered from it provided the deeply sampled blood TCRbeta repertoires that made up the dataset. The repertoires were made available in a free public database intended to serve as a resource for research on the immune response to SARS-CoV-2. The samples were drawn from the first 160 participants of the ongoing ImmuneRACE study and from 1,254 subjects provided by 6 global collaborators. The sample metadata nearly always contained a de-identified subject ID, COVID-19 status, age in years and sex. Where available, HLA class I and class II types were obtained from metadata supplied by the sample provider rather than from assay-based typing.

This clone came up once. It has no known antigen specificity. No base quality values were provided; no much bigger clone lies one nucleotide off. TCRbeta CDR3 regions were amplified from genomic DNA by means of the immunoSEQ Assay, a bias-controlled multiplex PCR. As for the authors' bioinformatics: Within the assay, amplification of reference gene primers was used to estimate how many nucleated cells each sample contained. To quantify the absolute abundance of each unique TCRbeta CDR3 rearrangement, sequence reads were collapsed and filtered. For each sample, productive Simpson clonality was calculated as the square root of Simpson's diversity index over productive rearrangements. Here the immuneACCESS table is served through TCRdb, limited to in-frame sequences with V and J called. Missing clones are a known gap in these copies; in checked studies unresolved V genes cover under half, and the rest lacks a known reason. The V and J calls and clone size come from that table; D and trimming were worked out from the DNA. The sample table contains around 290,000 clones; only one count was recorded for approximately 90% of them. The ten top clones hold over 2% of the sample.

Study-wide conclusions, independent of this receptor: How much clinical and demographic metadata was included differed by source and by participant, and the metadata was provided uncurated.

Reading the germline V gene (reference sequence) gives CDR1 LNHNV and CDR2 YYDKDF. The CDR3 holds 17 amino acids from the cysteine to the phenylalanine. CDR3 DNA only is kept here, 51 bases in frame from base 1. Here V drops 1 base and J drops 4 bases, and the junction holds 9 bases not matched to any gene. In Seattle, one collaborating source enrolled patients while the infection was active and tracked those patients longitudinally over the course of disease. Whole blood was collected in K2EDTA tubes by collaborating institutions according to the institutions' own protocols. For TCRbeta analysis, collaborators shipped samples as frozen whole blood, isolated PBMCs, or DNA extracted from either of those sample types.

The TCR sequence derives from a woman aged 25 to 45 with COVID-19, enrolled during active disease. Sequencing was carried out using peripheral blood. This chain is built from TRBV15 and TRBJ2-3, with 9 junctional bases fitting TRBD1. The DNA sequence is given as TGTGCCACCAGCAGAGTATTGGGACAGGGACGCGCAGATACGCAGTATTTT. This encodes CATSRVLGQGRADTQYF.